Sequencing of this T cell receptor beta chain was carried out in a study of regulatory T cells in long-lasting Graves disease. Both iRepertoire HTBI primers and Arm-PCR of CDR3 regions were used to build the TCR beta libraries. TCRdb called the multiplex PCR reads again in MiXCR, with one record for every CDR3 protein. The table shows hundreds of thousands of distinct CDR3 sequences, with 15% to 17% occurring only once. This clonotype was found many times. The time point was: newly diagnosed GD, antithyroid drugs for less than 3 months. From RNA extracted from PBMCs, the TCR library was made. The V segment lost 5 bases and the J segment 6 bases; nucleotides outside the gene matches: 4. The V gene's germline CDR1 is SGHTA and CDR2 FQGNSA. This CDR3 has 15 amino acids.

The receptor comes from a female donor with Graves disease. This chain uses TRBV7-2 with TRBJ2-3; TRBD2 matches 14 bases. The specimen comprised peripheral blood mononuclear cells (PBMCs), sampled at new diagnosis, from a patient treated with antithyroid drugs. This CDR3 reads CASSRLAGGPDTQYF. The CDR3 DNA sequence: TGTGCCAGCAGCCGACTAGCGGGAGGGCCTGATACGCAGTATTTT.